The following is a T cell receptor (beta chain) sequence with its context. Its antigen remains unidentified. Assay used: immunoSEQ multiplex PCR; TCRdb lists only in-frame clones, some missing. The top ten clones hold 0.3% to 0.45% of a sample with about 2.3 million clones, roughly 92% of them seen once. The entry originates in a study of shared clonotypes between healthy human individuals. Study-wide results and limits: When naive CD4 clonotypes were compared across a few donors, around 4.6% were shared.

The origin of this receptor is a man aged 18-30 years in good health. Some clones in this sample may be carry-over from other donors' samples. Sequencing used naive CD4+ T cells from PBMCs. Subset reported: CD45RA+ positively selected.

CDR3 protein: CASSDQGRETQYF. The DNA of the CDR3 is TGTGCCAGCAGTGACCAGGGACGTGAGACCCAGTACTTC. This rearrangement joins TRBV25-1 to TRBJ2-5; D possibly uses TRBD1 or TRBD2 (5 bases each). This CDR3 comprises 13 residues. Trimming pared 3 bases from V and 5 bases from J, leaving 10 bases between. In germline, CDR1 is MGHDK, CDR2 SYGVNS.